The 15 T cell receptor beta chains below all came from one sample that was sequenced in a study of coeliac disease. The protocol was immunoSEQ multiplex PCR, while the TCRdb copy is restricted to in-frame clones and leaves out a portion. The sample has approximately 4,000 clones, under 70% seen once. Material: lymphocytes from the gut lamina propria. These receptors were taken from a woman aged 25 to 39 without celiac disease.

The genes are TRBV5-1 and TRBJ2-2, with D perhaps matching TRBD2 (7 bases). The CDR3 is made up of 15 amino acids. Trimming pared 4 bases from V and 4 bases from J, leaving 14 bases between. CDR1 is SGHRS, CDR2 YFSETQ, per germline. This chain's CDR3 is CASSIGGQGTGELFF. The CDR3 DNA reads TGCGCCAGCAGCATCGGGGGGCAAGGCACCGGGGAGCTGTTTTTT.

The rearrangement uses TRBV6-1 and TRBJ2-5; 9 bases agree with TRBD2. Unmatched junction bases numbered 5, after V lost 1 base and J lost 5 bases. The V gene's germline CDR1 is MNHNS and CDR2 SASEGT. The CDR3 is made up of 15 amino acids. In nucleotides, the CDR3 is TGTGCCAGCAGTGAAGGCGGGGGGGCCTGGGAGACCCAGTACTTC. Translating it yields CASSEGGGAWETQYF.

With respect to this clone: At one boundary the junction diverges from the germline segment, which might be a read error. CDR3 nucleotide sequence: TGTGCCAGCAGCTTAGTGGGACTAGCGGGCCAAAAGACCCAGTACTTC. It translates to CASSLVGLAGQKTQYF. The V call is TRBV7-9, the J call TRBJ2-5; 12 nucleotides match TRBD2. CDR1 is SEHNR, CDR2 FQNEAQ, per germline (reference sequence). The CDR3 extends over 16 amino acids.

This clone has just a few counts. The chain couples TRBV19 to TRBJ1-4; 7 bases line up with TRBD1. Germline V gene lookup returns CDR1 LNHDA and CDR2 SQIVND (reference sequence). This CDR3 is built from 14 residues. The junction had 5 bases not matched to a gene; V was cut back by 1 base and J by 9 bases. For the CDR3, the DNA is TGTGCCAGTAGTATAGTGACAGGGAGAAAAAAACTGTTTTTT. Its translation is CASSIVTGRKKLFF.

V gene TRBV7-8 combines with J gene TRBJ1-2, with D uncertain. The V end was cut by 0 bases, the J end by 0 bases, with 11 bases between. This CDR3 is built from 16 residues. Per germline, CDR1 SGHVS and CDR2 FQNEAQ. Written as DNA, the CDR3 is TGTGCCAGCAGCTTAGCGGTTCAGATAACTAACTATGGCTACACCTTC. It yields the protein CASSLAVQITNYGYTF.

This clone was detected only a few times. CDR3 DNA sequence: TGTGCCAGCAGCCAAGTGGGCGGGGGGGCTTCCGAGCAGTACTTC. Translated: CASSQVGGGASEQYF. V and J are TRBV6-1 and TRBJ2-7; 9 nucleotides line up with TRBD2. Trimming took 6 bases from V and 6 from J; bases not matched to a gene: 12. Germline CDR1 reads MNHNS; CDR2 reads SASEGT. The CDR3 runs to 15 residues.

The rearrangement uses TRBV7-9 and TRBJ2-5; 11 nucleotides agree with TRBD2. The CDR3 contains 16 residues. The V and J ends lost 1 base and 1 base, in that order; junction bases with no gene match: 2. Per germline, CDR1 SEHNR and CDR2 FQNEAQ (reference sequence). CDR3 in amino acids: CASSLVLAGVQETQYF. The CDR3 DNA reads as TGTGCCAGCAGCTTAGTACTAGCGGGGGTCCAAGAGACCCAGTACTTC.

The chain couples TRBV4-2 to TRBJ2-1; 10 positions match TRBD1. The germline gives CDR1 LGHNA, CDR2 YNFKEQ. The CDR3 has 18 residues. J was trimmed by 8 bases and V by 0 bases; bases with no gene match: 13. CDR3 loop: CASSQDRPRDRGDDEQFF. In DNA, the CDR3 is TGTGCCAGCAGCCAAGATAGGCCGCGGGACAGGGGAGACGATGAGCAGTTCTTC.

The CDR3, as DNA: TGCGCCAGCAGCTCGCAGGGGGCCCAAGGAGGTGGCTACACCTTC. It yields the protein CASSSQGAQGGGYTF. The chain links TRBV5-1 to TRBJ1-2; 8 bases fit TRBD1. Germline trimming cut 3 bases from V and 7 bases from J; bases unmatched to any gene: 11. This CDR3 contains 15 residues. The germline V gene encodes CDR1 SGHRS and CDR2 YFSETQ.

The chain recombines TRBV5-4 with TRBJ2-2; maybe TRBD1 (6 bases). V dropped 4 bases and J dropped 4 bases, with 14 bases sitting between them. Looked up from germline, CDR1 is SGHNT and CDR2 is YYREEE (reference sequence). The CDR3 is 15 amino acids. The CDR3 region is CASSQTTGFTGELFF. The CDR3 DNA is TGTGCCAGCAGCCAAACAACAGGGTTCACCGGGGAGCTGTTTTTT.

The V call is TRBV9, the J call TRBJ1-1, with 10 bases lining up with TRBD1. CDR1 is SGDLS, CDR2 YYNGEE, per germline. The CDR3 has 16 residues. V shed 0 bases, J shed 4 bases, and the junction held 6 bases outside the gene matches. CDR3 sequence: CASSVGLGQGTTEAFF. The DNA of the CDR3 is TGTGCCAGCAGCGTAGGACTGGGACAGGGGACCACTGAAGCTTTCTTT.

The V call is TRBV5-1, the J call TRBJ2-1, with 10 bases that match TRBD2. The J segment lost 4 bases and the V segment lost 4 bases, leaving 8 bases of the junction unmatched. The CDR3 has 16 amino acids. Germline V CDR1 and CDR2: SGHRS, YFSETQ. CDR3 loop: CASSDSGTSEYNEQFF. Here the CDR3 DNA reads TGCGCCAGCAGCGATTCCGGGACTAGCGAGTACAATGAGCAGTTCTTC.

The chain links TRBV18 to TRBJ1-6; a possible D gene is TRBD1 (6 bases). Between the trimmed V and J ends, which lost 6 bases and 10 bases, there was a span of 19 bases. There are 15 residues in the CDR3. Germline CDR1 reads KGHSH; CDR2 reads LQKENI. Here the CDR3 reads CASSQKGGPGSPLHF. Written as DNA, the CDR3 is TGTGCCAGCTCCCAGAAGGGGGGGCCTGGGTCACCCCTCCACTTT.

This rearrangement joins TRBV4-2 to TRBJ1-6, with TRBD1 matching over 8 bases. The CDR3 is 19 amino acids. Germline V gives CDR1 LGHNA, CDR2 YNFKEQ. V lost 1 base and J lost 3; bases outside the gene matches: 11. DNA for the CDR3: TGTGCCAGCAGCCAAGCTGGACAGGGTATTAAACGCTATAATTCACCCCTCCACTTT. This translates into CASSQAGQGIKRYNSPLHF.

This clone was found a few times. CDR3 nucleotide sequence: TGTGCCAGCAGTCGTCCAAGGGGCGGCACAGATACGCAGTATTTT. It encodes CASSRPRGGTDTQYF. The J gene is TRBJ2-3, the V gene TRBV2; D is perhaps TRBD1 (5 bases). V lost 5 bases to trimming and J lost 1 base, with 13 bases between them. Germline V gives CDR1 SNHLY, CDR2 FYNNEI. This CDR3 has 15 residues.